Sequencing of this T cell receptor (beta chain) was carried out in a study of blood T cells in healthy people across ages. Regarding the study as a whole: The diversity estimates, figures obtained from one million T cells, were considered underestimates.

The CDR3 has 15 amino acids. The germline gives CDR1 SGHAT, CDR2 FQDESV (reference sequence). V shed 6 bases and J 4 bases; nucleotides not matched to a gene: 8. Primed by a sample-barcoded 5' primer and a J-beta primer mix, a second PCR proceeded for 7 to 11 cycles. TCRdb re-analysed the 5' RACE reads in MiXCR, keeping a single row per CDR3 protein. Of about a million distinct CDR3 sequences listed, 51% are singletons. Healthy Caucasians from Russia aged about 6 to 90 served as donors. This clonotype has a single count. Its target is unknown. This TCR derives from a woman aged 55-69 years in good health. This sequence joins TRBV11-1 and TRBJ2-5; the match to TRBD2 covers 10 bases. Material for sequencing was blood. The CDR3 region is CASSHRTSGGETQYF. CDR3 sequence (DNA): TGTGCCAGCAGTCATAGGACTAGCGGTGGAGAGACCCAGTACTTC.